The sequence of this T cell receptor (beta chain) was determined in a study of shared clonotypes between healthy human individuals. As for the study in general: Donors had three CD4 naive, three CD4 memory, two CD8 naive and one CD8 memory plate apiece.

The CDR3 runs to 17 residues. Trimming took 4 bases from V and 4 from J, leaving 22 bases between them. Germline V lookup: CDR1 SGHVS, CDR2 FQNEAQ. Measured with immunoSEQ multiplex PCR; TCRdb has only the in-frame clones, and not every one. Seen here are roughly 700,000 clones, around 74% observed once, and the top ten hold around 1.6%. A single count supports this clone. J is TRBJ1-1 and V is TRBV7-8; perhaps TRBD1 as D (6 bases). This TCR came from a woman aged 25 to 39 in good health. What was sequenced was memory CD4+ T cells sorted from blood. Stated subset: CD45RA-negative fraction. CDR3 loop: CASSYPPRGRGGTEAFF. The DNA for the CDR3 is TGTGCCAGCAGCTATCCCCCTCGGGGCAGGGGAGGCACTGAAGCTTTCTTT.